Below are 15 T cell receptor beta chains sequenced from a single sample in a study. Adaptor-ligated barcode primers were used to amplify TRBV12-4/TRBJ1-2 clonotypes. TCRdb reprocessed the multiplex PCR reads via MiXCR and lists one record per CDR3 protein. This sample has roughly 2,500 distinct CDR3 sequences; approximately 4.8% occur once, and the top ten carry approximately 11%. The sequenced sample consisted of naive CD4+ T cells sorted from blood. As to subset: naive CD4+ T cells, CD4+CD45RA+CD25-. These receptors were taken from a female donor with breast cancer.

Judged by abundance, this clonotype is medium-sized. The chain couples TRBV12-3 or TRBV12-4 to TRBJ1-2; weak D call: TRBD1 (5 bases). Trimming stripped 0 bases from V and 8 bases from J, with 10 bases between. This CDR3 comprises 13 residues. The CDR3 protein is CASSLAQGGGYTF. DNA for the CDR3: TGTGCCAGCAGTTTAGCCCAGGGTGGAGGCTACACCTTC.

By share of the sample, this clonotype is medium-sized. The chain couples TRBV12-3 or TRBV12-4 to TRBJ1-2; unclear D gene. Trimming took off 4 bases at V and 6 bases at J, with 9 bases between the two ends. This CDR3 is built from 12 residues. CDR3 region: CASSSRRDGYTF. The CDR3 DNA reads TGTGCCAGCAGTTCCCGACGCGATGGCTACACCTTC.

This clonotype is judged medium-sized. The chain couples TRBV12-3 or TRBV12-4 to TRBJ1-2, with 8 positions matching TRBD1. V lost 1 base, J lost 8 bases, and 15 bases stayed unmatched. The CDR3 length is 17 residues. The CDR3 DNA sequence: TGTGCCAGCAGTTTAGTGCGGACAGGGAGGAGGTATAGGGGCTACACCTTC. Protein product: CASSLVRTGRRYRGYTF.

Sample share makes this clonotype large. The chain uses TRBV12-3 or TRBV12-4 and TRBJ1-2; no definite D call. V lost 5 bases, J lost 2 bases, and 15 bases lay in between. CDR3 length: 15 residues. The CDR3 spells CASSPLHGGNYGYTF. CDR3 DNA sequence: TGTGCCAGCAGTCCCCTCCACGGCGGCAACTATGGCTACACCTTC.

By sample share, this clonotype is medium-sized. The chain is built from TRBV12-3 or TRBV12-4 and TRBJ1-2, with 7 bases fitting TRBD1. V trimming: 2 bases; J trimming: 5 bases; junction bases outside the gene matches: 8. The CDR3 is made up of 15 amino acids. The CDR3 protein is CASSLRDSGLYGYTF. The CDR3 DNA follows: TGTGCCAGCAGTTTAAGGGACAGCGGTCTATATGGCTACACCTTC.

This clonotype is medium-sized within its sample. V and J are TRBV12-3 or TRBV12-4 and TRBJ1-2, with 7 bases lining up with TRBD1. V lost 7 bases to trimming and J lost 1 base; unmatched junction nucleotides: 12. The CDR3 sequence is 16 residues long. CDR3 protein: CASTFADRALNYGYTF. The CDR3, as DNA: TGTGCCAGCACCTTTGCCGACAGGGCCCTTAACTATGGCTACACCTTC.

This clonotype is medium-sized. The rearrangement uses TRBV12-3 or TRBV12-4 and TRBJ1-2; possible D gene TRBD1, 5 bases. V was trimmed by 6 bases and J by 1 base, leaving 12 bases between them. The CDR3 loop spans 14 amino acids. The CDR3 DNA follows: TGTGCCAGCAGCCTCGCAGGGCTTAACTATGGCTACACCTTC. Its translation is CASSLAGLNYGYTF.

This clonotype is judged large. V and J are TRBV12-3 or TRBV12-4 and TRBJ1-2, with TRBD1 identical over 9 bases. Unmatched junction bases numbered 6, after V lost 4 bases and J lost 3 bases. This CDR3 spans 15 amino acids. For the CDR3, the DNA is TGTGCCAGCAGTTCTGGGACAGGGCGAGACTATGGCTACACCTTC. Translated: CASSSGTGRDYGYTF.

By frequency in the sample, this clonotype is medium-sized. The V and J genes are TRBV12-3 or TRBV12-4 and TRBJ1-2; TRBD1 aligns across 7 bases. The V gene end was trimmed by 8 bases and the J gene end by 6 bases; junction bases not matched to a gene: 9. CDR3 length equals 13 residues. The CDR3 protein is CASVEDRRHGYTF. In DNA, the CDR3 is TGTGCCAGCGTCGAGGACAGGAGGCATGGCTACACCTTC.

In its sample, this clonotype is medium-sized. The chain couples TRBV12-3 or TRBV12-4 to TRBJ1-2, with TRBD1 identical over 8 bases. The CDR3 sequence is 13 residues long. Trimming removed 7 bases from V and 7 bases from J; junction bases left unmatched: 8. CDR3 bases: TGTGCCAGCACCCAGACAGGGGTGGCTGGCTACACCTTC. This codes for CASTQTGVAGYTF.

This clonotype is labeled as medium-sized. This rearrangement joins TRBV12-3 or TRBV12-4 to TRBJ1-2; D not resolved. This CDR3 is built from 13 residues. V lost 1 base to trimming and J lost 4 bases, with 7 bases between them. This CDR3 is CASSLGVLYGYTF. In DNA form, the CDR3 reads TGTGCCAGCAGTTTAGGGGTCCTCTATGGCTACACCTTC.

This clonotype has ten or more counts. As DNA, the CDR3 is TGTGCCAGCAGTTTAGATCCAGCGGCTAACTATGGCTACACCTTC. Translating it yields CASSLDPAANYGYTF. V gene TRBV12-3 or TRBV12-4 combines with J gene TRBJ1-2; D gene unclear. V lost 1 base, J lost 0 bases, and 9 bases lay in between. The CDR3 consists of 15 residues.

This clonotype ranks as medium-sized (0.01 to 0.1%). The chain combines TRBV12-3 or TRBV12-4 with TRBJ1-2; no clear D. This CDR3 comprises 13 residues. V gave up 3 bases and J gave up 4 bases, with 9 bases separating them. The CDR3 loop reads CASSFLLLYGYTF. CDR3 bases: TGTGCCAGCAGTTTTCTGTTACTCTATGGCTACACCTTC.

Relative to its sample, this clonotype is medium-sized (0.01 to 0.1%). The chain couples TRBV12-3 or TRBV12-4 to TRBJ1-2; 7 nucleotides align to TRBD1. There are 14 residues in the CDR3. J lost 7 bases, V lost 5 bases, and 10 bases had no gene match. This CDR3 is CASSPVKTGLGYTF. CDR3 bases: TGTGCCAGCAGTCCCGTCAAGACAGGGCTTGGCTACACCTTC.

This clonotype has at least ten counts. This chain connects TRBV12-3 or TRBV12-4 to TRBJ1-2; the D gene is possibly TRBD1 (5 bases). Trimming removed 6 bases from V and 4 bases from J, with 18 bases in between. The CDR3 has 15 residues. In DNA form, the CDR3 reads TGTGCCAGCAGACCCGTCGAGGGACGAGCCTATGGCTACACCTTC. This gives the protein CASRPVEGRAYGYTF.